These T cell receptor beta chains were read from a single sample in a study of T-cell reconstitution after alpha-beta-depleted transplantation in children. Each CDR3 protein is one row after TCRdb ran MiXCR on the PCR reads. The sample holds about 610,000 distinct CDR3 sequences; about 10% are singletons and the top ten take roughly 4%. The source was PBMCs from the stem cell graft donor, collected from the stem cell graft. All receptors derive from a human donor who donated a stem cell graft to a child with acute myeloid leukemia. CDR3s include the opening cysteine and the closing phenylalanine or tryptophan. A D gene is named only where the DNA matches it firmly. Clone size is given for some rows only: seen once, a few or many times, or a class if the clone is expanded.

>few|TRBV7-3|TRBJ2-2|TRBD2
CASSLGTSGKGELFF
TGTGCCAGCAGCTTAGGGACTAGCGGGAAGGGGGAGCTGTTTTTT
>few|TRBV29-1|TRBJ1-3|TRBD1
CSAQGQAVHTIYF
TGCAGCGCACAGGGACAGGCTGTACACACCATATATTTT
>few|TRBV20-1|TRBJ2-1|TRBD1
CSARAGTGEWDEQFF
TGCAGTGCTAGGGCCGGGACAGGGGAATGGGATGAGCAGTTCTTC
>few|TRBV4-3|TRBJ2-5|.
CASSHTWRQETQYF
TGCGCCAGCAGCCACACTTGGAGGCAAGAGACCCAGTACTTC
>many|TRBV27|TRBJ2-6|.
CASRSSSGANVLTF
TGTGCCAGCAGGAGTAGCTCTGGGGCCAACGTCCTGACTTTC
>.|TRBV3-1|TRBJ2-7|TRBD2
CASSQEGGLAYEQYF
TGTGCCAGCAGCCAAGAAGGGGGACTAGCTTACGAGCAGTACTTC
>few|TRBV5-1|TRBJ2-7|.
CASSLEGTSYEQYF
TGCGCCAGCAGCTTGGAAGGGACATCCTACGAGCAGTACTTC
>few|TRBV20-1|TRBJ1-5|TRBD1
CSASDRGRNQPQHF
TGCAGTGCTAGCGACAGGGGCAGAAATCAGCCCCAGCATTTT
>few|TRBV20-1|TRBJ2-3|TRBD2
CSAPELAGRTDTQYF
TGCAGTGCGCCTGAACTAGCGGGGCGCACAGATACGCAGTATTTT
>few|TRBV27|TRBJ1-1|.
CASSEIRGGTEAFF
TGTGCCAGCAGCGAAATACGGGGGGGAACTGAAGCTTTCTTT
>.|TRBV30|TRBJ1-4|.
CAWSVGGNEKLFF
TGTGCCTGGAGTGTGGGCGGAAATGAAAAACTGTTTTTT
>.|TRBV12-3/TRBV12-4|TRBJ2-5|TRBD2
CASSSDSGSGETQYF
TGTGCCAGCAGTTCGGATAGCGGGAGCGGGGAGACCCAGTACTTC
>.|TRBV5-1|TRBJ2-5|TRBD1
CASSATGSSQETQYF
TGCGCCAGCAGCGCGACAGGGTCCAGCCAAGAGACCCAGTACTTC
>.|TRBV4-2|TRBJ2-7|.
CASSQEEEQYF
TGTGCCAGCAGCCAAGAGGAAGAGCAGTACTTC
>many|TRBV5-1|TRBJ2-1|.
CASSLATGRNEQFF
TGCGCCAGCAGCTTGGCCACGGGTCGGAATGAGCAGTTCTTC
>many|TRBV29-1|TRBJ1-1|.
CSAGLGAGTEAFF
TGCAGCGCCGGTCTTGGGGCTGGCACTGAAGCTTTCTTT
>few|TRBV19|TRBJ2-7|.
CASSSPGRLYEQYF
TGTGCCAGTAGTTCTCCAGGGAGGCTCTACGAGCAGTACTTC
>.|TRBV20-1|TRBJ2-3|.
CSASFGADTQYF
TGCAGTGCTAGTTTCGGTGCAGATACGCAGTATTTT
>few|TRBV7-8|TRBJ2-1|TRBD2
CASSLYQAGGPFINEQFF
TGTGCCAGCAGCTTATATCAAGCGGGAGGGCCTTTTATCAATGAGCAGTTCTTC
>many|TRBV20-1|TRBJ2-1|.
CSARVTGTNLF
TGCAGTGCTAGAGTGACAGGTACAAATCTCTTC